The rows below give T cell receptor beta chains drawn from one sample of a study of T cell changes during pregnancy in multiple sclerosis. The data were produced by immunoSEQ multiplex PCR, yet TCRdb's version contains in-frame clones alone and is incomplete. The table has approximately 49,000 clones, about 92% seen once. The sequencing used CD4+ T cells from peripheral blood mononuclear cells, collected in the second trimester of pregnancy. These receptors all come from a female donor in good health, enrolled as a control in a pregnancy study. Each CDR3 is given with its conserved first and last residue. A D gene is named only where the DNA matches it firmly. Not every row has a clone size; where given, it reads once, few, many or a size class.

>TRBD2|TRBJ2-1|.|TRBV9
TGTGCCAGCAGCACAACGGTGGGAGGGCCTGGTAATGAGCAGTTCTTC
CASSTTVGGPGNEQFF
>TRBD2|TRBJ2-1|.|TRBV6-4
TGTGCCAGCAGTGACGCCGGGACTAGCGGATACAATGAGCAGTTCTTC
CASSDAGTSGYNEQFF
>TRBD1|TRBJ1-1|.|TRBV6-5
TGTGCCAGCAGTTACTCGCTACAGGGGGCGAACACTGAAGCTTTCTTT
CASSYSLQGANTEAFF
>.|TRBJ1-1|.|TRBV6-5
TGTGCCAGCAGTTACTCGTCCCAATTGGAGACTGAAGCTTTCTTT
CASSYSSQLETEAFF
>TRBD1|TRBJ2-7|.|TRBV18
TGTGCCAGCTCACCACGTGGGACAGGGATCTACGAGCAGTACTTC
CASSPRGTGIYEQYF
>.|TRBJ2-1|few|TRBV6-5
TGTGCCAGTGGACAAAGCTCCTACAATGAGCAGTTCTTC
CASGQSSYNEQFF
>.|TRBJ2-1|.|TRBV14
TGTGCCAGCAGCCGCCTACCGGGACACCCTTCCTACAATGAGCAGTTCTTC
CASSRLPGHPSYNEQFF
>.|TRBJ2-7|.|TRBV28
TGTGCCAGCAGTTTTGGCAACTCCTACGAGCAGTACTTC
CASSFGNSYEQYF
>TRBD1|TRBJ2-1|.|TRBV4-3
TGCGCCAGCAGCCAGGGGGGGACAGGGTGGGGGAATGAGCAGTTCTTC
CASSQGGTGWGNEQFF
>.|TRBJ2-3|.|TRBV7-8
TGTGCCAGCAGCTTAGCGAAAATAGCTTACACAGATACGCAGTATTTT
CASSLAKIAYTDTQYF
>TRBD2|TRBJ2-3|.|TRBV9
TGTGCCAGCAGCGTAGGGGCGGGAGGAGCAGATACGCAGTATTTT
CASSVGAGGADTQYF
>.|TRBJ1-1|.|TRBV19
TGTGCCAGTACCGACAGAACAGTAACTGAAGCTTTCTTT
CASTDRTVTEAFF
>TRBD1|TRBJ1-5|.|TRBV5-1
TGCGCCAGCAGTCGGGGGACAGGCGCAGGGCCCCAGCATTTT
CASSRGTGAGPQHF
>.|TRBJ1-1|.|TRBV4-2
TGTGCCAGCAGCTTAGACCTTGAGAGGGGGGGGCTGAACACTGAAGCTTTCTTT
CASSLDLERGGLNTEAFF
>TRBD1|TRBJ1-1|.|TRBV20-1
TGCAGTGGGACAGGGGGCACTGAAGCTTTCTTT
CSGTGGTEAFF
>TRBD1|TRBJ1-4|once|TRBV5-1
TGCGCCAGCAGCTCCGGGACAGGGATAAATGAAAAACTGTTTTTT
CASSSGTGINEKLFF
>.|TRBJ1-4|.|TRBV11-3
TGTGCCAGCAGCTTAGGCGTGGAAAAACTGTTTTTT
CASSLGVEKLFF
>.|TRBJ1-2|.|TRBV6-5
TGTGCCAGCAGTTATGGGCAGATCTATGGCTACACCTTC
CASSYGQIYGYTF
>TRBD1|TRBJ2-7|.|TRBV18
TGTGCCAGCTCACCCCCAGACAGGGGAGAACTACCGTACGAGCAGTACTTC
CASSPPDRGELPYEQYF
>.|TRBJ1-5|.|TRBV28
TGTGCCAGCAGTTCACCTCTGGACAGTAAGTTCTATAGCAATCAGCCCCAGCATTTT
CASSSPLDSKFYSNQPQHF
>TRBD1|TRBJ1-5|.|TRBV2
TGTGCCAGCGACAGGGATAGCAATCAGCCCCAGCATTTT
CASDRDSNQPQHF
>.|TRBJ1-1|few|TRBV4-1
TGCGCCAGCAGGCGTATGGGGGGGAACACTGAAGCTTTCTTT
CASRRMGGNTEAFF
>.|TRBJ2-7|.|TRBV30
TGTGCCTGGAGTGTATCGGGGAACTACGAGCAGTACTTC
CAWSVSGNYEQYF
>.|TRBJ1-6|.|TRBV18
TGTGCCAGCTCACCCCCAGGGGCGAATTCACCCCTCCACTTT
CASSPPGANSPLHF
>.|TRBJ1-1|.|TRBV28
TGTGCCAGCAGTTCATGGACGGGAAACACTGAAGCTTTCTTT
CASSSWTGNTEAFF
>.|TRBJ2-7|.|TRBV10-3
TGTGCCATCAGTGAGTCGCAGGCGCGCTCCTACGAGCAGTACTTC
CAISESQARSYEQYF
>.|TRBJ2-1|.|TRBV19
TGTGCCAGTAGTATCGGGGCCTACAATGAGCAGTTCTTC
CASSIGAYNEQFF
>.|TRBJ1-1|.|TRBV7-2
TGTGCCAGCTTGTGGGGGCAAACTACTGAAGCTTTCTTT
CASLWGQTTEAFF
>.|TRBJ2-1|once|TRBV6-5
TGTGCCAGCAGTTACGGGAGTTACCTTACTTACAATGAGCAGTTCTTC
CASSYGSYLTYNEQFF
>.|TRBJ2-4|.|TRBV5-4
TGTGCCAGCAGCTTGGAGGCTAGCGTAGTCGGCAAAAACATTCAGTACTTC
CASSLEASVVGKNIQYF
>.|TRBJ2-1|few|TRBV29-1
TGCAGCGTTGAGGTTACAGGGCAGAGTGAGAATGAGCAGTTCTTC
CSVEVTGQSENEQFF
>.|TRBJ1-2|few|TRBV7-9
TGTGCCAGCAGCCAGCTAAGGGAGGGTAAGGGCTACACCTTC
CASSQLREGKGYTF
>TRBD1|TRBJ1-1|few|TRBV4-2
TGTGCCAGCAGCCGAGGGACAGAGAACACTGAAGCTTTCTTT
CASSRGTENTEAFF
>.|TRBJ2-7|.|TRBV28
TGTGCCAGCAGCTACCCTTTCTGGACAGCTAACTACGAGCAGTACTTC
CASSYPFWTANYEQYF
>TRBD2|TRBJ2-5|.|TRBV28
TGTGCCAGCAGCTTATTCCAGCGGGGGGCTACGCAAGAGACCCAGTACTTC
CASSLFQRGATQETQYF
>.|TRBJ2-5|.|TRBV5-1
TGCGCCAGCAGCCTCAGACAGGACCAAGAGACCCAGTACTTC
CASSLRQDQETQYF
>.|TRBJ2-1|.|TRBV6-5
TGTGCCAGCGGTTTCGGCGGGACCAACTCCTACAATGAGCAGTTCTTC
CASGFGGTNSYNEQFF
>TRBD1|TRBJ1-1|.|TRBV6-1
TGTGCCAGCAGTGAAGCGGCAGGGGGAAGTGGCACTGAAGCTTTCTTT
CASSEAAGGSGTEAFF
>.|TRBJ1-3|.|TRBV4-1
TGCGCCAGCAGCCGAGGGGGTTTAGTATTCTCTGGAAACACCATATATTTT
CASSRGGLVFSGNTIYF
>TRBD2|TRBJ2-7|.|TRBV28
TGTGCCAGCAGTTCGCGGACTAGCGGGAGGTACGAGCAGTACTTC
CASSSRTSGRYEQYF
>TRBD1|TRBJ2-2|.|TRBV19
TGTGCCAGTAGGGTGGGACAGGGAGTCTCGGGGGAGCTGTTTTTT
CASRVGQGVSGELFF
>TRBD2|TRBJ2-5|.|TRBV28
TGTGCCAGCAGCCGGGGGGTTTTGGAGACCCAGTACTTC
CASSRGVLETQYF
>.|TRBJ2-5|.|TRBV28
TGTGCCAGCAGTCCCGGCGGGGGCCCGGAGACCCAGTACTTC
CASSPGGGPETQYF
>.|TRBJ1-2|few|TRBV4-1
TGCGCCAGCAGCCCGCTGGAGGGCGGAGATGGCTACACCTTC
CASSPLEGGDGYTF
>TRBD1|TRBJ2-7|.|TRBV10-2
TGCGCCAGCACCTCGGGCGGGAGACAGGGGGGGTACGAGCAGTACTTC
CASTSGGRQGGYEQYF
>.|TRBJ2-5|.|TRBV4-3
TGCGCCAGCAGCCCCCAAACCGGGACTGGATCAGAGACCCAGTACTTC
CASSPQTGTGSETQYF
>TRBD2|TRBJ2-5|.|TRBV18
TGTGCCAGCTCACCGATTAGCGGGAGAGGGGAGACCCAGTACTTC
CASSPISGRGETQYF
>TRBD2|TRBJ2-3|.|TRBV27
TGTGCCAGCAGCCTCCAGGGCGGGAGGGGGACAGATACGCAGTATTTT
CASSLQGGRGTDTQYF